A selection of T cell receptor beta chains follows, all from one sample in a study of T cell responses to AZD1222 COVID-19 vaccine. Only in-frame clones appear in the TCRdb table, and some are missing; sequencing was by immunoSEQ multiplex PCR. Of over 130,000 clones in the sample, around 91% were seen once. This specimen was peripheral blood, taken on day 0 of AZD1222 vaccination. The receptors originated from an adult in good health. The CDR3 runs from the conserved cysteine through the conserved F or W. D genes are given only for firm matches. Only part of the rows carry a size: once, few, many, or a class if the clone is expanded.

NA	14	TRBV27	NA	TRBJ2-2	TGTGCCAGCAGTTTTTATGGGGAGACCGGGGAGCTGTTTTTT	CASSFYGETGELFF
NA	14	TRBV5-4	NA	TRBJ1-1	TGTGCCAGCAGCTTGGCCAGCAAGAACACTGAAGCTTTCTTT	CASSLASKNTEAFF
NA	11	TRBV6-5	NA	TRBJ2-7	TGTGCCAGCAGTTACTCCGGAGAGCAGTACTTC	CASSYSGEQYF
TRBD1	15	TRBV7-2	NA	TRBJ2-1	TGTGCCAGCAGCTTGACAGGGGCTCGCCACAATGAGCAGTTCTTC	CASSLTGARHNEQFF
TRBD1	17	TRBV6-2/TRBV6-3	NA	TRBJ2-7	TGTGCCAGCAGTGACCTACCGGGACAGGGGGCTTTCTACGAGCAGTACTTC	CASSDLPGQGAFYEQYF
NA	15	TRBV11-2	NA	TRBJ2-1	TGTGCCAGCGCCCGTACGTTGAGCTCCTACAATGAGCAGTTCTTC	CASARTLSSYNEQFF
NA	15	TRBV7-6	NA	TRBJ2-3	TGTGCCAGCAGCTTAGGGGTGCGGGGAACAGATACGCAGTATTTT	CASSLGVRGTDTQYF
TRBD1	15	TRBV29-1	NA	TRBJ2-3	TGCAGCGTTGTCAAGGGGGCCCACAGCACAGATACGCAGTATTTT	CSVVKGAHSTDTQYF
NA	12	TRBV23-1	NA	TRBJ1-4	TGCGCCAGCAGCCAGAGGGAGGAAAAACTGTTTTTT	CASSQREEKLFF
NA	15	TRBV5-1	once	TRBJ1-2	TGCGCCAGCAGCCTTAGTGGACAGCCCAACTATGGCTACACCTTC	CASSLSGQPNYGYTF
TRBD2	15	TRBV7-6	NA	TRBJ2-1	TGTGCCAGCAGCGATGGGACTAGATCGTCCAATGAGCAGTTCTTC	CASSDGTRSSNEQFF
NA	15	TRBV14	NA	TRBJ2-7	TGTGCCAGCAGCCGGGCGGGGATAGACGGTGGCGAGCAGTACTTC	CASSRAGIDGGEQYF
NA	16	TRBV13	NA	TRBJ1-4	TGTGCCAGCAGCTTAGCCCCCTTTGCAACTAATGAAAAACTGTTTTTT	CASSLAPFATNEKLFF
NA	13	TRBV6-1	NA	TRBJ2-2	TGTGCCAGCAGTGAACAAGTTCCCGGGGAGCTGTTTTTT	CASSEQVPGELFF
NA	13	TRBV6-1	NA	TRBJ1-4	TGTGCCAGCAGTGAACCAGGGGTGGAAAAACTGTTTTTT	CASSEPGVEKLFF
NA	15	TRBV5-1	once	TRBJ2-1	TGCGCCAGCAGCTTGGGAGGGCTTGGGTACAATGAGCAGTTCTTC	CASSLGGLGYNEQFF
NA	15	TRBV29-1	NA	TRBJ2-5	TGCAGCGTTGAGGGGGCTAAAGGGTACCAAGAGACCCAGTACTTC	CSVEGAKGYQETQYF
TRBD1	15	TRBV5-1	few	TRBJ1-3	TGCGCCAGCAGCCTGGGACAGTCGTCGGGAAACACCATATATTTT	CASSLGQSSGNTIYF
NA	15	TRBV15	NA	TRBJ1-2	TGTGCCACCAGCAGAGATAGGTTCCCAGGCTATGGCTACACCTTC	CATSRDRFPGYGYTF
NA	15	TRBV6-1	NA	TRBJ2-4	TGTGCCAGCAGTGAAAGTGGGGGAGGTGTGAACATTCAGTACTTC	CASSESGGGVNIQYF
NA	14	TRBV7-9	NA	TRBJ1-2	TGTGCCAGCAGCTTCAGGGCCGGTTACGATGGCTACACCTTC	CASSFRAGYDGYTF
NA	14	TRBV30	NA	TRBJ1-5	TGTGCCTGGAGTGTAAAGCTGAGCATTCAGCCCCAGCATTTT	CAWSVKLSIQPQHF
TRBD1	16	TRBV19	NA	TRBJ1-4	TGTGCCAGTAGGGGACAGGGGGCAGGTATCGGTGAAAAACTGTTTTTT	CASRGQGAGIGEKLFF
TRBD1	17	TRBV27	NA	TRBJ1-2	TGTGCCAGCAGTCGCCGGGACAGGGCGGCAGAGTACTATGGCTACACCTTC	CASSRRDRAAEYYGYTF
TRBD1	14	TRBV15	once	TRBJ1-1	TGTGCCACCAGCAGCCCTCAGGGGGGACTTGAAGCTTTCTTT	CATSSPQGGLEAFF